Listed below are T cell receptor beta chains from one sample, sequenced in a study of a mutant IDH1 vaccine in newly diagnosed glioma. Measured with immunoSEQ multiplex PCR; TCRdb has only the in-frame clones, and not every one. The sample contains some 57,000 clones, roughly 84% of which appear only once. No antigen has been assigned to these receptors. Sequenced material: PBMCs, taken from a glioma patient whose treatment included an IDH1 peptide vaccine. Receptor source: a woman under 30 with glioma. Both conserved end residues are part of each CDR3. D genes are given only for firm matches. Only some rows state a clone size, as once, few, many or a class for expanded clones.

CDR3 DNA | CDR3 protein | J gene | V gene | clone size | D gene
TGTGCCAGCAGTGTCCAGAGACAGGGTCTGAATGAAAAACTGTTTTTT | CASSVQRQGLNEKLFF | TRBJ1-4 | TRBV2 | NA | TRBD1
TGTGCCAGCAGCCAAGAGAGGGTCACTGAAGCTTTCTTT | CASSQERVTEAFF | TRBJ1-1 | TRBV4-2 | NA | NA
TGTGCTAGCCGGGTGTACAATGAGCAGTTCTTC | CASRVYNEQFF | TRBJ2-1 | TRBV12-5 | few | NA
TGTGCCAGCAGCCTCGCCGGGACAGGGCTGTACGAGCAGTACTTC | CASSLAGTGLYEQYF | TRBJ2-7 | TRBV9 | NA | TRBD1
TGCGCCAGCAGCTCGGGACTATGGATTCAAGGCGGGGAGCTGTTTTTT | CASSSGLWIQGGELFF | TRBJ2-2 | TRBV5-1 | NA | TRBD2
TGTGCCAGCAGCGACGGGGGGGCTAGCACAGATACGCAGTATTTT | CASSDGGASTDTQYF | TRBJ2-3 | TRBV7-2 | NA | TRBD2
TGTGCCAGCAGCTCCGGGGGGGGGACGGGCTATGGCTACACCTTC | CASSSGGGTGYGYTF | TRBJ1-2 | TRBV7-9 | NA | NA
TGTGCCAGCAGTCCAACCTCCTGGGACAGCTCTGGAAACACCATATATTTT | CASSPTSWDSSGNTIYF | TRBJ1-3 | TRBV28 | NA | TRBD1
TGTGCCAGCAGTTACGGACAGGATGTTCAGCCCCAGCATTTT | CASSYGQDVQPQHF | TRBJ1-5 | TRBV6-5 | once | TRBD1
TGTGCCATCAGTGAGTCGAGCGGGGGGAACACCGGGGAGCTGTTTTTT | CAISESSGGNTGELFF | TRBJ2-2 | TRBV10-3 | NA | TRBD2
TGTGCCAGCAGCTTAGTAGCAACCGGGGAGCTGTTTTTT | CASSLVATGELFF | TRBJ2-2 | TRBV11-3 | NA | NA
TGTGCCAGCAGCCAAGATGACAGGGCCTATAATCAGCCCCAGCATTTT | CASSQDDRAYNQPQHF | TRBJ1-5 | TRBV4-2 | NA | TRBD1
TGTGCCAGCAGCCTGGAGAGCCAAGAGACCCAGTACTTC | CASSLESQETQYF | TRBJ2-5 | TRBV5-5 | NA | NA
TGTGCCATCCGGGGACAGGGAGGCGATGAGCAGTTCTTC | CAIRGQGGDEQFF | TRBJ2-1 | TRBV10-3 | NA | TRBD1
TGCGCCAGCGACTTTGGTCTTCGTTCGGGACAGGGAATCCACGAGCAGTACTTC | CASDFGLRSGQGIHEQYF | TRBJ2-7 | TRBV5-1 | NA | TRBD1
TGTGCCAGCAGCTTGGAGACCTATGGCTACACCTTC | CASSLETYGYTF | TRBJ1-2 | TRBV5-4 | NA | NA
TGTGCCAGCAGTGAAACAGGGCGCCACACTGAAGCTTTCTTT | CASSETGRHTEAFF | TRBJ1-1 | TRBV6-1 | few | NA
TGTGCCTGGAGTGTAGCGGGAGGTTACAATGAGCAGTTCTTC | CAWSVAGGYNEQFF | TRBJ2-1 | TRBV30 | NA | TRBD2
TGCAGCGTTTGTAGAGACGGCCCCTACAATGAGCAGTTCTTC | CSVCRDGPYNEQFF | TRBJ2-1 | TRBV29-1 | NA | NA
TGTGCCAGCAGCGTAGGACCCCATGAGCAGTTCTTC | CASSVGPHEQFF | TRBJ2-1 | TRBV9 | NA | NA
TGTGCCAGCAGTGATTGGGGGTACAATGAGCAGTTCTTC | CASSDWGYNEQFF | TRBJ2-1 | TRBV25-1 | NA | NA
TGTGCCAGCAGTGATTGGGGGATAACTAATGAAAAACTGTTTTTT | CASSDWGITNEKLFF | TRBJ1-4 | TRBV6-1 | NA | NA
TGTGCCAGCCTAGCGGGGGGTTTCGGTACGCAGTATTTT | CASLAGGFGTQYF | TRBJ2-3 | TRBV19 | few | TRBD2
TGCAGCGTTGATAAGGGAGACTCTGGAAACACCATATATTTT | CSVDKGDSGNTIYF | TRBJ1-3 | TRBV29-1 | NA | NA
TGCGCCAGCAGTGAAGGGACTAGCGTACGCGAGCAGTTCTTC | CASSEGTSVREQFF | TRBJ2-1 | TRBV10-2 | NA | TRBD2
TGCGCCAGCAGCTTGGTGAGTGGGGGGCACGAGCAGTACTTC | CASSLVSGGHEQYF | TRBJ2-7 | TRBV5-1 | NA | NA
TGTGCCAGGGAGGTGGCAGGGGTTCGGGGCTACACCTTC | CAREVAGVRGYTF | TRBJ1-2 | TRBV2 | NA | NA
TGTGCTAGTGGATCGGGACAGGGTAACACAGATACGCAGTATTTT | CASGSGQGNTDTQYF | TRBJ2-3 | TRBV12-5 | NA | TRBD1
TGTGCCAGCAGCCCACGGGACAGCTACTATGGCTACACCTTC | CASSPRDSYYGYTF | TRBJ1-2 | TRBV7-6 | NA | TRBD1
TGCGCCAGCAGCGGGGGACTAGCGGGAGTGGGCGAGCAGTACTTC | CASSGGLAGVGEQYF | TRBJ2-7 | TRBV5-1 | NA | TRBD2
TGTGCCAGCAGCGTAGATACAGGGGAGAACACAGATACGCAGTATTTT | CASSVDTGENTDTQYF | TRBJ2-3 | TRBV9 | NA | TRBD1
TGTGCCTGGAGTACCCCCGGGGGATTGGGTCAGCCCCAGCATTTT | CAWSTPGGLGQPQHF | TRBJ1-5 | TRBV30 | NA | NA
TGTGCCATCAGTGCCCTGGGATCCGCTGGCGAGCAGTACTTC | CAISALGSAGEQYF | TRBJ2-7 | TRBV10-3 | NA | NA
TGTGCCAGCAGCTTAGCGGCGGGAGCGGCAGATACGCAGTATTTT | CASSLAAGAADTQYF | TRBJ2-3 | TRBV11-2 | NA | TRBD2
TGTGCCAGTAGTTCGACTAGTCCAAAAGAGACCCAGTACTTC | CASSSTSPKETQYF | TRBJ2-5 | TRBV19 | NA | NA
TGTGCCAGCAGCAAAGGGACGGAGGAAGTAAAGGGGAACACTGAAGCTTTCTTT | CASSKGTEEVKGNTEAFF | TRBJ1-1 | TRBV21-1 | once | NA
TGCGCCAGCAGCTTGGTGGGGACAACCTACGAGCAGTACTTC | CASSLVGTTYEQYF | TRBJ2-7 | TRBV5-1 | NA | NA
TGTGCCAGCAGAGGAGGGCTCGGTCAGCCCCAGCATTTT | CASRGGLGQPQHF | TRBJ1-5 | TRBV6-6 | NA | NA
TGTGCTAGTGGTTTGGGGGACAGGAGAGATACGCAGTATTTT | CASGLGDRRDTQYF | TRBJ2-3 | TRBV12-5 | NA | TRBD1
TGTGCCAGCAGTTCCCTGGGGGGCGGCCACTCCCCCTACGAGCAGTACTTC | CASSSLGGGHSPYEQYF | TRBJ2-7 | TRBV28 | NA | NA
TGTGCCAGCAGGGGCCTAAAGGGACAGCTTGAAAGGTACCAAGAGACCCAGTACTTC | CASRGLKGQLERYQETQYF | TRBJ2-5 | TRBV2 | once | TRBD1
TGTGCCAGCAGTCGAGGACTCGCTCAGGTCAAAAACATTCAGTACTTC | CASSRGLAQVKNIQYF | TRBJ2-4 | TRBV7-2 | NA | NA
TGTGCCAGCAGTGATCTGACAGGGGGGGAAGCTTTCTTT | CASSDLTGGEAFF | TRBJ1-1 | TRBV6-1 | NA | TRBD1
TGTGCCAGCAGCTTCGGACCCTACAATGAGCAGTTCTTC | CASSFGPYNEQFF | TRBJ2-1 | TRBV7-3 | NA | NA
TGTGCCAGCAGCCCCCTGGCGGGATACAATGAGCAGTTCTTC | CASSPLAGYNEQFF | TRBJ2-1 | TRBV7-2 | NA | NA
TGCAGCGTGAGGACAGGGGTAGACATTCAGTACTTC | CSVRTGVDIQYF | TRBJ2-4 | TRBV29-1 | NA | TRBD1
TGCGCCAGCAGCCAAGATCGGGTCTACTACGAGCAGTACTTC | CASSQDRVYYEQYF | TRBJ2-7 | TRBV4-1 | NA | NA
TGTGCCAGCAGTCCCGGGAGTGCCAAAAACATTCAGTACTTC | CASSPGSAKNIQYF | TRBJ2-4 | TRBV27 | NA | NA
TGTGCCAGCACCCTTTCGCGGGGGGGGTACGAGCAGTACTTC | CASTLSRGGYEQYF | TRBJ2-7 | TRBV7-2 | NA | TRBD2
TGTGCCAGCAGTCCGCCGGGGACAGGGAGGGGTGGCGAGCAGTACTTC | CASSPPGTGRGGEQYF | TRBJ2-7 | TRBV28 | NA | TRBD1
TGTGCCAGTAGTATCGGAGGGGCTCTCGGTGCTGAAGCTTTCTTT | CASSIGGALGAEAFF | TRBJ1-1 | TRBV19 | once | NA
TGCGCCAGCAGCTTGGTAAACAGGCCGGAAGAAAAACTGTTTTTT | CASSLVNRPEEKLFF | TRBJ1-4 | TRBV5-1 | NA | NA
TGTGCCAGCAGTGTCCGGGACAGTGCTAATGAAAAACTGTTTTTT | CASSVRDSANEKLFF | TRBJ1-4 | TRBV6-1 | NA | TRBD1
TGTGCCAGCAGTTATTACAGGGAATCAGCTGGAAACACCATATATTTT | CASSYYRESAGNTIYF | TRBJ1-3 | TRBV6-5 | NA | NA
TGTGCCAGCTCACCATTGGGGGCTGCGAACACTGAAGCTTTCTTT | CASSPLGAANTEAFF | TRBJ1-1 | TRBV18 | NA | NA